The 3 T cell receptor beta chains below all came from one sample that was sequenced in a study of blood T cell repertoires in COVID-19. The assay was immunoSEQ multiplex PCR, and TCRdb's table has in-frame clones only and misses some. The table records about 150,000 clones, just under 90% of them present only once. Sequenced input: peripheral blood. The receptors here all came from a woman aged 50 to 60 with active or convalescent COVID-19.

The rearrangement links TRBV24-1 to TRBJ2-1, with 9 positions matching TRBD1. The germline V gene encodes CDR1 KGHDR and CDR2 SFDVKD. V lost 5 bases and J lost 7; bases outside the gene matches: 11. The CDR3 is made up of 16 amino acids. The CDR3 here is CATSGGGTGRENEQFF. The CDR3 DNA follows: TGTGCCACCAGTGGGGGAGGGACAGGGAGGGAAAATGAGCAGTTCTTC.

The rearrangement joins TRBV9 to TRBJ2-1; 8 nucleotides align to TRBD2. V dropped 2 bases and J dropped 4; count of bases not matched to a gene: 14. The germline CDR1 and CDR2 sequences are SGDLS and YYNGEE. This CDR3 has 18 residues. For the CDR3, the DNA is TGTGCCAGCAGCGTGGCGGACAGAGCGGGAGAGGGATACAATGAGCAGTTCTTC. The encoded protein is CASSVADRAGEGYNEQFF.

Note on this clone: The junction shows a germline mismatch at one end, possibly a read error. This rearrangement joins TRBV7-7 to TRBJ1-1; D not resolved. Per germline, CDR1 SSHAT and CDR2 FNYEAQ (reference sequence). The CDR3 has 13 amino acids. The CDR3 sequence is CASSPKLGREAFF. CDR3 DNA: TGTGCTAGCAGCCCGAAACTGGGCCGAGAAGCTTTCTTT.